This T cell receptor (beta chain) was obtained from a study of identical twins. About this clonotype itself: Its specificity is not known.

A universal primer site was created by template switching, with the cDNA bearing unique molecular identifiers. From the 5' RACE reads, TCRdb called clonotypes with MiXCR, one entry per CDR3 protein. The top ten clones hold about 0.27% of a sample with roughly 1.6 million distinct CDR3 sequences, under 35% of them seen once. Study results and caveats: Twins' surplus sharing was weaker for beta out-of-frame sequences. When twins shared out-of-frame alpha sequences, those sequences had excess low generation probability.

Germline V gives CDR1 SGHDT, CDR2 YYEEEE. J lost 2 bases, V lost 4 bases, and 7 bases had no gene match. The CDR3 loop spans 15 amino acids. The source is a newborn girl in good health. The chain employs TRBV5-6 and TRBJ2-7; 9 nucleotides align to TRBD1. Input material: cord blood. The CDR3 DNA follows: TGTGCCAGCAGCCGAGTCGGACAGGGGACCTACGAGCAGTACTTC. Its translation: CASSRVGQGTYEQYF.